This T cell receptor beta chain was obtained from a study of PD-1 blockade in classical Hodgkin lymphoma. Study outcomes and limitations: At baseline, newly diagnosed patients reportedly showed less TCR diversity than healthy donors. By cycle point C4D1, TCR diversity had risen significantly in CD4+ cells (but not CD8+ cells). Repertoire differences have undefined causes, possibly disease activity or prior therapy.

About this clone itself: The antigen is not known.

Looked up from germline, CDR1 is SNHLY and CDR2 is FYNNEI. V was clipped by 5 bases and J by 6 bases, with 11 bases between them. The CDR3 runs 13 residues. With no exception, relapse followed autologous stem cell transplantation in all patients, and brentuximab vedotin exposure varied. TCRdb's table, derived via immunoSEQ multiplex PCR, lists solely in-frame clones and lacks some. The sample includes about 97,000 clones, over 70% of them seen just once. Sample: peripheral blood mononuclear cells (PBMCs), taken at baseline. This chain joins TRBV2 and TRBJ1-5; tentative D call: TRBD1 (5 bases). This receptor was obtained from a human donor with classical Hodgkin lymphoma. CDR3: CASSPGGSQPQHF. CDR3 sequence (DNA): TGTGCCAGCAGTCCGGGGGGAAGTCAGCCCCAGCATTTT.